The clone carrying this T cell receptor beta chain was recorded many times. As yet, its antigen is unknown. Molecular barcoding with unique molecular identifiers was used for the TCRbeta library. TCRdb processed the PCR reads anew with MiXCR; each CDR3 protein has one entry. The table has about 640,000 distinct CDR3 sequences, 10% to 15% seen once. This record comes from a study of T-cell reconstitution after alpha-beta-depleted transplantation in children. Study results and limitations: Once a year had passed after transplant, T-cell counts and diversity came mostly from newly produced T cells. Reportedly, roughly two months post-transplant, alpha-beta T cells arose from several hundred expanded graft clones. High day-60 TCRbeta diversity in some patients came from surviving recipient T cells and thymic progenitors.

CDR1 and CDR2 (germline): MDHEN, SYDVKM. This CDR3 contains 15 residues. With 6 bases clipped from V and 5 bases from J, the junction kept 4 bases outside the gene matches. The rearrangement links TRBV28 to TRBJ2-5; the match to TRBD2 covers 15 bases. This TCR was sampled from a male patient aged 10-17 years who had a stem cell transplant for acute myeloid leukemia, so the T cells may come from the graft donor. The sequencing here drew on PBMCs, mostly from graft donor cells, taken 360 days after TCRalphabeta/CD19-depleted stem cell transplant. For the CDR3, the DNA is TGTGCCAGCAGCCAGGGACTAGCGGGGGGCGAGACCCAGTACTTC. It encodes CASSQGLAGGETQYF.